The rows below give T cell receptor beta chains drawn from one sample of a study of Ad26.COV2.S vaccination and SARS-CoV-2 variants. Here immunoSEQ multiplex PCR was the method, and the copy in TCRdb shows in-frame clones only, minus some. This table holds hundreds of thousands of clones, roughly nine tenths found once. The sample consisted of peripheral blood, taken in a trial of Ad26.COV2.S vaccine versus placebo. Source of these receptors: a person aged 18-60 years who received the Ad26.COV2.S COVID-19 vaccine or a placebo. Each CDR3 is given with its conserved first and last residue. The D gene is left open where the match is weak. Expanded clones are given a class, and other clones once, few, many or no size at all.

D: TRBD2; J: TRBJ2-3; size: .; V: TRBV29-1; DNA: TGCAGCGTTGTCCCTAGCGGGGGTAGCACAGATACGCAGTATTTT; CDR3: CSVVPSGGSTDTQYF
D: TRBD1; J: TRBJ1-2; size: .; V: TRBV5-4; DNA: TGTGCCAGCAGCTTGGGACAGGGAGACTATGGCTACACCTTC; CDR3: CASSLGQGDYGYTF
D: TRBD2; J: TRBJ2-1; size: .; V: TRBV3-1/TRBV3-2; DNA: TGTGCCAGCAGCCAAGGGGGGGGAGGGCTCAATGAGCAGTTCTTC; CDR3: CASSQGGGGLNEQFF
D: TRBD1; J: TRBJ2-3; size: .; V: TRBV5-1; DNA: TGCGCCAGCAGCCGTACGACAGGGGTGTATTCAGATACGCAGTATTTT; CDR3: CASSRTTGVYSDTQYF
D: TRBD1; J: TRBJ2-6; size: .; V: TRBV7-3; DNA: TGTGCCAGCAGCTTCCGGGACAGGTCCTCTGGGGCCAACGTCCTGACTTTC; CDR3: CASSFRDRSSGANVLTF
D: TRBD1; J: TRBJ1-1; size: .; V: TRBV12-3/TRBV12-4; DNA: TGTGCCATCATTACGGACAGGCCTGAAGCTTTCTTT; CDR3: CAIITDRPEAFF
D: TRBD1; J: TRBJ2-7; size: .; V: TRBV12-3/TRBV12-4; DNA: TGTGCCAGCAGTTTCGGGACAGTCTACGAGCAGTACTTC; CDR3: CASSFGTVYEQYF
D: TRBD2; J: TRBJ2-1; size: .; V: TRBV11-2; DNA: TGTGCCAGCAGCTTCCCCTGGGGAGGGGTAGAGGGGAATGAGCAGTTCTTC; CDR3: CASSFPWGGVEGNEQFF
D: .; J: TRBJ1-4; size: .; V: TRBV27; DNA: TGTGCCAGCAGGGGTTTGGGTAATGAAAAACTGTTTTTT; CDR3: CASRGLGNEKLFF
D: .; J: TRBJ2-2; size: .; V: TRBV5-1; DNA: TGCGCCAGCAGCTTTCGGAGCGGGTCGAACACCGGGGAGCTGTTTTTT; CDR3: CASSFRSGSNTGELFF
D: .; J: TRBJ2-7; size: .; V: TRBV4-2; DNA: TGTGCCAGCAGCCAAGGGCTTTTCAGGGACGAGCAGTACTTC; CDR3: CASSQGLFRDEQYF
D: .; J: TRBJ1-2; size: .; V: TRBV2; DNA: TGTGCCACCCGGTCTGGGGAGGGCTATGGCTACACCTTC; CDR3: CATRSGEGYGYTF
D: .; J: TRBJ2-5; size: .; V: TRBV7-2; DNA: TGTGCCAGCAGCCTCCAAGAGACCCAGTACTTC; CDR3: CASSLQETQYF
D: .; J: TRBJ2-7; size: .; V: TRBV3-1/TRBV3-2; DNA: TGTGCCAGCAGCCAAGGACAGGTTGGCGAGCAGTACTTC; CDR3: CASSQGQVGEQYF
D: .; J: TRBJ1-2; size: .; V: TRBV4-2; DNA: TGTGCCAGCAGCCAAGACGATAGGGGCTACACCTTC; CDR3: CASSQDDRGYTF
D: TRBD1; J: TRBJ2-7; size: .; V: TRBV19; DNA: TGTGCCAGTAGTCGGACAGGGGGGACCTACGAGCAGTACTTC; CDR3: CASSRTGGTYEQYF
D: TRBD1; J: TRBJ1-3; size: .; V: TRBV18; DNA: TGTGCCAGCTCAGGACAGGGGGGCTCTGGAAACACCATATATTTT; CDR3: CASSGQGGSGNTIYF
D: TRBD1; J: TRBJ2-7; size: .; V: TRBV30; DNA: TGTGCCTGGGGGGACAGGGTTAAGGAGCAGTACTTC; CDR3: CAWGDRVKEQYF
D: .; J: TRBJ2-7; size: .; V: TRBV6-6; DNA: TGTGCCAGCACCCCGGAGGTGAAGGAATACTTC; CDR3: CASTPEVKEYF
D: TRBD1; J: TRBJ2-1; size: .; V: TRBV15; DNA: TGTGCCACCAGCAGCCGGACAGGGATAATACAATTTGAGCAGTTCTTC; CDR3: CATSSRTGIIQFEQFF
D: .; J: TRBJ2-3; size: .; V: TRBV11-2; DNA: TGTGCCAGCAGGGCGGGGCTCTCGGGTATATTGGATACGCAGTATTTT; CDR3: CASRAGLSGILDTQYF
D: .; J: TRBJ1-1; size: .; V: TRBV2; DNA: TGTGCCACCAGGCTACAGGGACACACTGAAGCTTTCTTT; CDR3: CATRLQGHTEAFF
D: .; J: TRBJ1-2; size: .; V: TRBV30; DNA: TGTGCCCTTAAAGGTGCTAACTATGGCTACACCTTC; CDR3: CALKGANYGYTF
D: .; J: TRBJ1-3; size: .; V: TRBV7-2; DNA: TGTGCCAGCAGCCACCCGAGGCTCGCGAGGGGATCTGGAAACACCATATATTTT; CDR3: CASSHPRLARGSGNTIYF
D: .; J: TRBJ2-7; size: .; V: TRBV7-9; DNA: TGTGCCAGCACCCCTCTCCGGGACAACTCCTACGAGCAGTACTTC; CDR3: CASTPLRDNSYEQYF
D: TRBD1; J: TRBJ1-1; size: .; V: TRBV28; DNA: TGTGCCAGCAGTAAGGGGGCGGCCACTGAAGCTTTCTTT; CDR3: CASSKGAATEAFF
D: .; J: TRBJ2-5; size: .; V: TRBV2; DNA: TGTGCCAGCAGAGAGGGGGCTAGCGGACAAGAGACCCAGTACTTC; CDR3: CASREGASGQETQYF
D: .; J: TRBJ1-3; size: .; V: TRBV6-6; DNA: TGTGCCAGCAGCCCAACCTCGGGACCTGGAAACACCATATATTTT; CDR3: CASSPTSGPGNTIYF
D: .; J: TRBJ1-1; size: .; V: TRBV2; DNA: TGTGCCAGCAGTGAGGGGCGGGGGACGGGCACTGAAGCTTTCTTT; CDR3: CASSEGRGTGTEAFF
D: .; J: TRBJ2-7; size: .; V: TRBV29-1; DNA: TGCAGCGTTGAAGATTCCGAATACGAGCAGTACTTC; CDR3: CSVEDSEYEQYF
D: TRBD1; J: TRBJ1-1; size: .; V: TRBV10-3; DNA: TGTGCCACCGAGGAACAGGGGCTGAACACTGAAGCTTTCTTT; CDR3: CATEEQGLNTEAFF
D: .; J: TRBJ1-5; size: .; V: TRBV7-2; DNA: TGTGCCAGCAGCCCAGGAGGTAATCAGCCCCAGCATTTT; CDR3: CASSPGGNQPQHF
D: TRBD2; J: TRBJ2-7; size: .; V: TRBV2; DNA: TGTGCCTCGACCACCTACCGGGAGGGCCTAAAGGAGCAGTACTTC; CDR3: CASTTYREGLKEQYF
D: .; J: TRBJ1-2; size: .; V: TRBV19; DNA: TGTGCCAGTAGTGCCCGGGGTCCGGGGAGTGGCTACACCTTC; CDR3: CASSARGPGSGYTF
D: .; J: TRBJ1-6; size: .; V: TRBV12-5; DNA: TGTGCTAGTGGTTTAGGGCAGACTGATTCACCCCTCCACTTT; CDR3: CASGLGQTDSPLHF
D: TRBD1; J: TRBJ1-2; size: .; V: TRBV12-3/TRBV12-4; DNA: TGTGCCAGCAGCGGACAGGGAACATCTGGCTACACCTTC; CDR3: CASSGQGTSGYTF
D: .; J: TRBJ2-5; size: .; V: TRBV5-1; DNA: TGCGCCAGTTCGTCGGGACAACTCATTTCAGAGACCCAGTACTTC; CDR3: CASSSGQLISETQYF
D: .; J: TRBJ2-7; size: once; V: TRBV6-6; DNA: TGTGCCGCCCGGCGGGCAGGGCTTTACGAGCAGTACTTC; CDR3: CAARRAGLYEQYF
D: TRBD1; J: TRBJ1-2; size: .; V: TRBV18; DNA: TGTGCCAGCTCACCGGGTGCGGACAGGTGGGATGGCTACACCTTC; CDR3: CASSPGADRWDGYTF
D: .; J: TRBJ2-1; size: .; V: TRBV30; DNA: TGTGCCTGGAGTACATTTGATGAGCAGTTCTTC; CDR3: CAWSTFDEQFF
D: .; J: TRBJ1-1; size: .; V: TRBV9; DNA: TGTGCCAGCAGCGTGAACCCAGAGAACACTGAAGCTTTCTTT; CDR3: CASSVNPENTEAFF